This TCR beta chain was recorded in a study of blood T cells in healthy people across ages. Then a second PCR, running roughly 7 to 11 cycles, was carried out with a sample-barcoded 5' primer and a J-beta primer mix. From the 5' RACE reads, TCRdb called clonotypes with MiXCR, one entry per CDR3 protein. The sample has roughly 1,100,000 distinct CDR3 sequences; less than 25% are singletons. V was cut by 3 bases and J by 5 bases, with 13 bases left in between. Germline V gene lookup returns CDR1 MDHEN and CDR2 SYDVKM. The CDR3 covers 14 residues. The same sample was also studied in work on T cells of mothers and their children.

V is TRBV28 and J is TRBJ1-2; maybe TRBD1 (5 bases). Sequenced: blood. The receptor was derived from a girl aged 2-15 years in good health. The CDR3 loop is CASSFGGSVYGYTF. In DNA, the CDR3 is TGTGCCAGCAGTTTCGGGGGGTCGGTGTATGGCTACACCTTC.